This T cell receptor (beta chain) was sequenced for a study of identical twins (dated by TCRdb to 2015 to 2016). With regard to the full study: To test whether fetal clonotypes persist, the study used deep sequencing on TCR alpha and beta repertoires from monozygotic twins, unrelated adults of various ages, and cord blood. To rule out contamination, replicate twin experiments were performed at different times with different library preparation protocols. Study-wide conclusions, independent of this receptor: Fewer insertions were carried by abundant cord blood beta clonotypes, a similar but weaker trend appeared in young adult naive repertoires, and no such trend appeared in memory repertoires. A weaker excess of twin sharing was found in beta out-of-frame sequences because the signal-to-noise ratio was lowered by fewer shared sequences. Because the same donors could not be followed over many years, the conclusions relied on cross-sectional statistical analysis. Invariant T cells such as MAIT and iNKT could partly confound zero-insertion analyses, though diverse VJ usage argued against this for most clonotypes. Out-of-frame TCR alpha sequences shared between twins showed an excess of low generation-probability sequences compared with coincidental sharing between unrelated individuals. In monozygotic twins, recombination models systematically underestimated out-of-frame TCR alpha sharing, but the models matched the sharing seen between unrelated individuals.

Notes on this clonotype: Its specific antigen is unknown. No base quality values were provided; no much bigger clone lies one nucleotide off.

Every donor in the study was a healthy Caucasian. Three pairs of female monozygotic twins, all aged about 18 to 30 years, were included in the twin cohort. Positive isolation kits from Invitrogen were used to isolate CD4+ and CD8+ T cell populations. The library was prepared using 5' RACE. For sequencing, an Illumina HiSeq 2000 was employed. A universal primer binding site was introduced by template switching, and a unique molecular identifier was present in the final cDNA, enabling accurate counting of TCR cDNA molecules. Specific primers in the conserved constant-segment region were used to synthesize first-strand cDNA for TCR alpha and beta chains. Each cDNA library was double barcoded, with a SMART-Mk sample barcode plus Illumina barcodes, to control for contamination. TruSeq adapter sequences, together with Illumina sample barcodes, were added in two successive PCR steps. The TCR alpha and beta cDNA libraries were sequenced on the Illumina HiSeq platform using custom primers. In the source study's methods: Raw reads were processed with MiGEC to extract unique molecular identifiers, and MiXCR was used to determine CDR3 positions. Recombination models were inferred per individual with the repgenHMM and IGoR tools using an EM algorithm. Shared clonotype analysis was performed with the tcR package in R, normalizing sharing by the product of cloneset sizes. Out-of-frame nonproductive sequences were analyzed to study raw recombination free of thymic and clonal selection effects. TCRdb itself trimmed the public reads at Q25 with fastp, ran MiXCR and retained productive beta chains. All rows with the same CDR3 protein become a single entry with the most common DNA and genes. The V and J calls come from TCRdb's annotation, not from the publication. The sample table holds 500,000 to 550,000 distinct CDR3 sequences, of which 20% to 25% were seen once. Approximately 0.52% of the sample goes to the ten largest clones.

The V and J ends are trimmed by 4 bases and 0 bases, leaving 7 bases between them. CDR1 is given as SQVTM and CDR2 as ANQGSEA, both from the germline V gene. The CDR3 covers 13 residues, taking in both the cysteine and the phenylalanine. CDR3 DNA is the only sequence kept; it has 39 bases, read in frame from the first base. Another study also made use of these data, one on yellow fever vaccine responses in identical twins. According to the second study: According to the authors, in identical twins the way T cells responded to vaccination appeared partly convergent and partly personalized. Focusing on identical twins, the study followed the T cell clones that responded to the vaccine, and did so with precision.

The source is a woman between 18 and 29 years old in good health. The rearranged segments are TRBV29-1 and TRBJ1-3, with no confident D gene call. The specimen sequenced was CD4+ T cells sorted from blood. CDR3 protein: CSVVPNSGNTIYF. In nucleotides, the sequence is TGCAGCGTTGTGCCGAACTCTGGAAACACCATATATTTT.